The clone carrying this T cell receptor (beta chain) was recorded at least ten times. Its matching antigen is unknown. These data are taken from a study of T-cell memory formation after mild COVID-19. Whole-study context: Clusters were largely donor specific. Whole-study results and caveats: Mostly located in CM and EM were contracting CD4+ clones, with contracting CD8+ clones located in EMRA. Among clones contracting day 15 to 85, CD4/CD8 was balanced, whereas later expanders leaned CD4+.

The authors produced TCR alpha and TCR beta cDNA libraries with sample barcodes and UMIs by 5'RACE using constant-segment primers. TCRdb fed the 5' RACE reads into MiXCR, producing one record per CDR3 protein. Of 500,000 to 600,000 distinct CDR3 sequences in the sample, over 15% are singletons; the top ten hold 9.5% to 15%. Looked up from germline, CDR1 is SGHRS and CDR2 is YFSETQ. Trimming pared 10 bases from V and 1 base from J, leaving 17 bases between. This CDR3 contains 14 residues. The genes are TRBV5-1 and TRBJ1-1, with D possibly TRBD1 on 5 matching bases. This receptor was identified in an adult woman who had mild COVID-19 (a few samples of this study predate the infection). Cell type and time point are not known. The sequenced sample was PBMCs or a T cell subset sorted from them (not recorded which). Here the CDR3 DNA reads TGCGCCTCAAAACTCGGGACGGCGAACACTGAAGCTTTCTTT. This gives the protein CASKLGTANTEAFF.